Included here is one TCR beta chain sequence, with context. Its antigen is not yet known. Base qualities are not recorded, but no much larger clone differs from it by a single base. This sample is drawn from a study of cytomegalovirus exposure and HLA in healthy donors (dated by TCRdb to between 2016 and 2019). Concerning the study at large: In an earlier analysis of roughly 590 of the donors, around 290 Gb of sequence data and some 100 million unique TCR beta sequences from about 190 million T cells were reported. All discovery cohort repertoires had been generated on a single sequencing platform. Class I and class II HLA loci were covered by the typing at four-digit resolution. Genome-wide SNP genotypes for about 60% of the roughly 700 donors were used in a later genetic analysis, which treated that subset as a discovery cohort. Approximately 300 gigabases of sequencing data and roughly 81 million unique TCR sequences made up an early release that covered 640 HLA-typed donors. The study aimed to test whether signatures of past pathogen exposure could be identified by cataloging public T cell receptors. Typing coverage differed by locus: A, B, C, DRB1 and DQB1 were typed in roughly 620-640 donors, DQA1 in about 510, DPA1 in 600 to 610, and DPB1 in about 450. The study profiled the T cell repertoires of about 720 subjects by immunosequencing and related them to cytomegalovirus serostatus. Alongside the repertoire data, information on donor age, sex, ethnicity and CMV serostatus was compiled. Among the approximately 400 genotyped donors, under 90% belonged to the genetic ancestry cluster associated with self-reported Caucasian donors. An earlier analysis of some 600 of the donors applied high-throughput TCR beta sequencing to assess whether each TCR beta V gene segment acted as functional or pseudogenic. A later analysis re-examined previously published TCR beta repertoires from 600 to 700 donors and added high-resolution HLA genotyping to investigate patterns of TCR occurrence. Rather than drawing on any new phenotypic data, the later analysis identified candidate immune exposures from TCR beta sequences and the way those sequences occurred across donors. Besides the first cohort of 500 to 700 subjects, a separate validation cohort made up of about 120 different subjects was used. On average, roughly 250,000 unique TCR beta nucleotide sequences were sequenced per donor among some 430 genotyped donors of the cohort, with 15% to 20% of those sequences being non-productive. High-throughput TCR immunosequencing, statistical association of individual TCRs with disease status, and machine learning were combined to predict cytomegalovirus infection status. Several DR-DQ haplotypes were handled as single units for association and clustering because linkage in the cohort was strong.

The method behind the library was the immunoSEQ multiplex PCR assay. For the multiplex PCR, a mixture combining 60 forward primers for TCR Vbeta segments and 13 reverse primers for TCR Jbeta segments was used. A multiplex PCR assay on genomic DNA amplified the CDR3 region of rearranged TCR beta genes. The amplified TCR beta libraries were sequenced on the Illumina HiSeq System as 87-base-pair reads. As for the original processing: A later analysis tallied tens of millions of unique TCR beta chains across the 666 repertoires, and approximately 9.9 million of those chains were shared by two or more donors. To remove PCR and sequencing errors, raw reads were error-corrected and collapsed into unique sequences using a nearest-neighbor algorithm that merged closely related sequences. V, D and J gene segments were assigned by aligning CDR3 sequences to IMGT reference sequences. Each retained sequence needed at least a six-nucleotide match to both a V gene segment and a J gene segment. Rearrangements were classified as productive when the CDR3 lacked stop codons and remained in frame with V and J, and all other rearrangements were classified as non-productive. Following IMGT convention, CDR3 was defined as the stretch from the second conserved V-encoded cysteine up to the conserved J-encoded phenylalanine. Sequences without an unambiguous match to a single V gene segment were excluded from the earlier analysis of 587 of the donors. In an earlier analysis of roughly 500 of the donors, V segments were called functional above 56.7% productive rearrangements and were called segregating when the between-donor standard deviation exceeded 5%. A statistical classification framework was built to diagnose cytomegalovirus status from the catalog of TCR beta chain sequences. In a later analysis, TCR nucleotide sequences were compared against IMGT/GENE-DB human TR gene sequences so that V and J genes could be assigned. The TCRdist pipeline was used in a later analysis to assign CDR3 sequences and most-parsimonious VDJ recombination scenarios. A later analysis defined each TCR beta chain by its CDR3 amino acid sequence plus V-gene family, and excluded reads lacking a unique V-gene family. A later analysis removed 550 to 700 highly shared, low-generation-probability nucleotide sequences to deal with suspected cross-contamination and a sequencing artifact. In a later analysis, a clonal expansion index was calculated for each public chain from normalized within-repertoire ranks of inferred template counts. In a later analysis, generation probabilities were computed with a VDJ recombination model fitted to out-of-frame rearrangements, and the resulting probabilities were checked against IGoR. In a later analysis, hypergeometric tests were used to score TCR-TCR, TCR-HLA and TCR-CMV co-occurrence, with a repertoire-size bias correction applied to TCR pairs. To estimate false discovery rates, a later analysis permuted the HLA or CMV assignments 20 times. In a later analysis, co-occurring TCRs were grouped using DBSCAN, with TCRdist sequence similarity added in when clustering inside HLA-allele-positive subsets. Co-occurrence clustering excluded repertoires with fewer than 30,000 or more than 120,000 public chains, plus five with anomalous nucleotide sharing. TCRdb took over this immuneACCESS table, retaining in-frame rearrangements with V and J assigned. Such tables are incomplete; in checked studies, under half of the missing clones stem from an unresolved V gene, and the remainder is unexplained. For V, J and clone size, that table is used; D and trimming come from the DNA. The sample table records 150,000 to 200,000 clones; more than 80% of these occur just once. The ten largest clones take up roughly 5.2% of the sample.

The cohort consisted of approximately 670 healthy bone marrow donors. At the time of sampling, every cohort member was nominally healthy, though immune exposures that went unrecorded were likely present. The donor was CMV seropositive and belonged to the group of over 250 seropositive cohort members. A peripheral blood sample was collected from each donor, and TCR beta sequencing was performed on peripheral blood mononuclear cells. The Qiagen DNeasy Blood Extraction Kit was used to extract genomic DNA from the blood cell samples. The full study reports these points: In an earlier analysis of about 600 of the donors, most TCR beta V segments appeared in productive rearrangements about 90% or about 30% of the time, broadly matching IMGT annotations. For the cohort, immune exposure information was limited to CMV serostatus. HLA typing was unavailable for some donors at each locus, so association tests used only the typed subset. A later analysis associated some 17,000 TCR beta sequences with specific HLA alleles at a false discovery rate of 0.05. A group of highly shared sequence variants was considered likely to be a technical artifact of the sequencing pipeline. Strong co-occurrence of HLA alleles, especially DR and DQ, made assigning TCR associations to individual alleles difficult. A later analysis reported that several top co-occurrence clusters appeared linked to parvovirus B19, influenza, CMV and Epstein-Barr virus. The earlier analysis of some 540 of the donors excluded roughly 16 rarely observed V segments, including chromosome 9 orphons, because counts were too low. In a later analysis, TCR association rates were found to vary across HLA loci, with the most associated TCRs seen for DRB1 alleles and the fewest for HLA-C alleles. The presence/absence analyses assumed that sequencing depth was roughly uniform across donors, and that assumption may not be true. In vitro tests confirmed that a few of the cytomegalovirus-associated TCR beta chains recognize cytomegalovirus antigens. The classifier was reported to diagnose cytomegalovirus status with high specificity and sensitivity in both the original and validation cohorts. A later genetic analysis associated a missense DCLRE1C variant with V-gene and J-gene trimming of TCR beta chains, and an independent cohort replicated the association. Because the 87-base-pair reads could not distinguish some IMGT-functional V segments, including TRBV6-2 and TRBV6-3, those segments were excluded. A later analysis found that most CMV-associated TCR beta chains appeared HLA-restricted, with HLA associations seemingly driven largely by CMV exposure. The authors suggested that the approach could potentially be generalized to other disease states and immunological phenotypes. Correlated functional status among segregating V segments might be attributable to linkage disequilibrium, but an unknown experimental factor could not be ruled out. Most TCR sequences were seen in very few donors, while some public TCRs were found in many individuals. A further reported finding was that TCR beta sequences accurately predicted the HLA-A and HLA-B alleles for most subjects in the first cohort. According to a later genetic analysis, donors in an Asian-associated ancestry cluster had fewer N-insertions in productive TCRs than the roughly 670-donor mean. In a later analysis, HLA-associated TCR beta chains showed more clonal expansion and lower generation probabilities than non-associated chains that were equally common. The study gave a list of 150 to 200 TCR beta chains associated with cytomegalovirus. This cohort had only TCR beta chains sequenced, and the lack of alpha or paired-chain data limited which features could be detected.

From its cysteine to its phenylalanine, the CDR3 spans 16 amino acids. Of the read, only the CDR3 DNA is kept; its 48 bases are in frame from base 1. CDR1 and CDR2, looked up from the germline V gene, are ENHRY and SYGVKD. For this chain, trimming is 4 bases at the V end and 1 base at the J end, and the number of junction bases without a gene match is 5. The rearrangement joined TRBV10-3 to TRBJ2-2, with TRBD1 identical over 8 junction bases. The sample consisted of PBMCs. This TCR came from a woman younger than 30 in good health and CMV-seropositive. The DNA sequence is as follows: TGTGCCATCAGTGCGGAACAGGGGGTGAACACCGGGGAGCTGTTTTTT. Its protein product is CAISAEQGVNTGELFF.